This T cell receptor beta chain was captured in a study of shared T cell receptors in the human thymus. Trimming pared 0 bases from V and 2 bases from J, leaving 17 bases between. CDR1 is SGHRS and CDR2 is YFSETQ in the germline V gene. The CDR3 loop spans 17 amino acids. Method: immunoSEQ multiplex PCR; TCRdb's copy keeps in-frame clones and lacks some. The table includes 450,000 to 650,000 clones, approximately 80% detected once. The sample also formed part of further work on human thymus T cells.

Sequencing was done on a sample of thymocytes. The source of this sequence is a boy less than two years old with a congenital heart defect. The chain links TRBV5-1 to TRBJ1-2; D is possibly TRBD1 (6 bases). The CDR3 protein is CASSLADSPIGNYGYTF. The CDR3 DNA is TGCGCCAGCAGCTTGGCGGACAGCCCAATTGGGAACTATGGCTACACCTTC.